Included here is one T cell receptor beta chain sequence, with context. This specimen comes from a study of technical replicates of blood from several donors. Unmatched junction bases numbered 7, after V lost 5 bases and J lost 6 bases. The CDR3 contains 13 residues. Germline assignment: CDR1 GTSNPN and CDR2 SVGIG (reference sequence). Method: immunoSEQ multiplex PCR; TCRdb's copy keeps in-frame clones and lacks some. The repertoire includes tens of thousands of clones, about 96% of them detected once, and 0.39% sits in the top ten. The gene calls are TRBV30 and TRBJ2-7; 10 bases are a match to TRBD1. The source of this sequence is a human donor in good health. Sequencing used T cells isolated from PBMCs. CDR3 DNA sequence: TGTGCCTGGGAAGGGACAGGGGCCCGCGAGCAGTACTTC. This encodes CAWEGTGAREQYF.